The 18 T cell receptor beta chains given below trace back to one sample, sequenced in a study of early T cells in non-severe SARS-CoV-2 infection. TCRdb re-derived calls from the 5' RACE reads in MiXCR, one entry per CDR3 protein. This table holds some 30,000 distinct CDR3 sequences, approximately 5.3% found once. The sample taken for sequencing was whole blood. The receptors stem from an adult who was a healthcare worker with PCR-confirmed SARS-CoV-2 infection or an uninfected control (not recorded which).

This clonotype turned up a few times. This chain joins TRBV12-3 or TRBV12-4 and TRBJ1-6, with 7 bases identical to TRBD1. V shed 6 bases, J shed 7 bases, and the junction held 3 bases outside the gene matches. The CDR3 extends over 13 amino acids. CDR3 region: CASRGTANSPLHF. In DNA form, the CDR3 reads TGTGCCAGCAGAGGGACAGCAAATTCACCCCTCCACTTT.

This rearrangement joins TRBV6-1 to TRBJ2-7; the D gene could be TRBD1 or TRBD2 (5 bases each). Trimming shortened V by 8 bases and J by 2 bases, and 10 bases separated the two germline ends. This CDR3 has 12 amino acids. Germline assignment: CDR1 MNHNS and CDR2 SASEGT. CDR3 sequence: CASGGYPYEQYF. The CDR3 nucleotides read TGTGCCAGCGGGGGTTATCCCTACGAGCAGTACTTC.

This clonotype was counted at least ten times. This chain joins TRBV15 and TRBJ2-5; tentatively, D is TRBD1 or TRBD2 (5 bases each). V dropped 0 bases and J dropped 9 bases, with 17 bases sitting between them. This CDR3 is 15 amino acids long. Germline lookup yields CDR1 LNHNV and CDR2 YYDKDF (reference sequence). The CDR3 DNA reads TGTGCCACCAGCAGAGATCGGGGCCAGGGAAGGGCCCAGTACTTC. Encoded protein: CATSRDRGQGRAQYF.

The rearrangement links TRBV10-3 to TRBJ2-5; 8 positions match TRBD1. This CDR3 is built from 15 residues. Trimming took 5 bases from V and 3 from J; bases not matched to a gene: 8. Germline CDR1 and CDR2: ENHRY and SYGVKD. The CDR3 loop reads CAISHGQGPEETQYF. DNA for the CDR3: TGTGCCATCAGTCACGGACAGGGCCCCGAAGAGACCCAGTACTTC.

This clonotype showed up many times. The CDR3 loop is CASSERGNQPQHF. The CDR3 DNA sequence: TGTGCCAGCAGTGAACGAGGCAATCAGCCCCAGCATTTT. J is TRBJ1-5 and V is TRBV2; unclear D gene. This CDR3 spans 13 amino acids. Trimming removed 2 bases from V and 2 bases from J, with 4 bases in between. Germline V gene lookup returns CDR1 SNHLY and CDR2 FYNNEI.

This clonotype came up many times. The chain couples TRBV18 to TRBJ2-5; the D is unclear. There are 12 residues in the CDR3. Germline V gene lookup returns CDR1 KGHSH and CDR2 LQKENI. V dropped 1 base and J dropped 4 bases, with 4 bases sitting between them. CDR3 DNA: TGTGCCAGCTCACCACGGTCAGAGACCCAGTACTTC. Protein sequence: CASSPRSETQYF.

Concerning this clonotype itself: A much larger clone differs by one base, so this may be a read error. The rearrangement links TRBV28 to TRBJ1-1; D perhaps matches TRBD1 (5 bases). The CDR3 contains 16 residues. V shed 2 bases and J shed 6 bases, with 19 bases lying between them. Per germline, CDR1 MDHEN and CDR2 SYDVKM. The CDR3 sequence: CASSLRPGRGNSEAFF. In DNA form, the CDR3 reads TGTGCCAGCAGTTTACGCCCGGGGCGAGGTAACTCTGAAGCTTTCTTT.

This clonotype was counted ten times or more. V gene TRBV18 combines with J gene TRBJ2-7, with 10 nucleotides matching TRBD1. The ends lost 6 bases at V and 3 bases at J; junction bases unmatched: 5. This CDR3 region has 14 residues. Germline V lookup: CDR1 KGHSH, CDR2 LQKENI. CDR3 residues: CASSNRTGGYEQYF. As DNA, the CDR3 is TGTGCCAGCTCCAATCGGACAGGGGGCTACGAGCAGTACTTC. The full variable domain, in which reference TRBV18 and TRBJ2-7 provide the parts outside the CDR3, is NAGVMQNPRHLVRRRGQEARLRCSPMKGHSHVYWYRQLPEEGLKFMVYLQKENIIDESGMPKERFSAEFPKEGPSILRIQQVVRGDSAAYFCASSNRTGGYEQYFGPGTRLTVT.

This clonotype was counted many times. The CDR3 nucleotides are TGTGCCAGCAGGTCAATGGGGGGCTCTGCTGGCTACACCTTC. Its translation is CASRSMGGSAGYTF. This chain links TRBV6-5 with TRBJ1-2, with D tentatively TRBD1 (6 bases). This CDR3 region has 14 residues. Trimming removed 6 bases at V and 7 bases at J, with 18 bases between. CDR1 and CDR2 from the germline V gene are MNHEY and SVGAGI.

This clonotype has more than one count but fewer than ten. The genes are TRBV5-4 and TRBJ2-7; no definite D call. Germline lookup yields CDR1 SGHNT and CDR2 YYREEE (reference sequence). The CDR3 spans 14 residues. The V and J ends lost 0 bases and 0 bases respectively, with 7 bases between them. The CDR3 region has the DNA TGTGCCAGCAGCTTGGATAGGCCCTCCTACGAGCAGTACTTC. Translating it yields CASSLDRPSYEQYF. The full variable domain, in which reference TRBV5-4 and TRBJ2-7 provide the parts outside the CDR3, is ETGVTQSPTHLIKTRGQQVTLRCSSQSGHNTVSWYQQALGQGPQFIFQYYREEENGRGNFPPRFSGLQFPNYSSELNVNALELDDSALYLCASSLDRPSYEQYFGPGTRLTVT.

This clonotype is medium-sized by share. The CDR3 coding sequence is TGTGCCAGCAGCTCTGGCCTGGAAAAACTGTTTTTT. The encoded protein is CASSSGLEKLFF. The chain joins TRBV7-9 to TRBJ1-4; D not certain. Germline assignment: CDR1 SEHNR and CDR2 FQNEAQ (reference sequence). V lost 4 bases and J lost 8, with 8 bases in between. The CDR3 spans 12 residues. Filled out from reference TRBV7-9 and TRBJ1-4, the complete variable domain reads DTGVSQNPRHKITKRGQNVTFRCDPISEHNRLYWYRQTLGQGPEFLTYFQNEAQLEKSRLLSDRFSAERPKGSFSTLEIQRTEQGDSAMYLCASSSGLEKLFFGSGTQLSVL.

This rearrangement joins TRBV5-1 to TRBJ2-3, with 8 positions matching TRBD1. The CDR3 is 15 amino acids. Per the germline V gene, CDR1 is SGHRS and CDR2 is YFSETQ. J gave up 2 bases and V 6 bases, and 8 bases lay outside the gene matches. DNA for the CDR3: TGCGCCAGCACTTTTAAGACAGGGGTCACAGATACGCAGTATTTT. The encoded protein is CASTFKTGVTDTQYF.

This clonotype turned up a few times. The V gene is TRBV11-1, the J gene TRBJ2-2, with 12 bases lining up with TRBD1. The CDR3 covers 16 residues. With 4 bases clipped from V and 9 bases from J, the junction kept 9 bases outside the gene matches. The germline gives CDR1 SGHAT, CDR2 FQDESV (reference sequence). In DNA, the CDR3 is TGTGCCAGCAGCTCCCTTTTCGGGACAGGGGGCCGGGAGCTGTTTTTT. Translating it yields CASSSLFGTGGRELFF.

This clonotype was seen at least ten times. The chain recombines TRBV5-1 with TRBJ2-2; no reliable D call. V dropped 3 bases and J dropped 0 bases, with 18 bases sitting between them. This CDR3 has 18 amino acids. Germline values: CDR1 SGHRS, CDR2 YFSETQ. CDR3: CASSSTARNPSNTGELFF. Written as DNA, the CDR3 is TGCGCCAGCAGCTCGACGGCCAGGAATCCATCGAACACCGGGGAGCTGTTTTTT. Together with reference TRBV5-1 and TRBJ2-2, the CDR3 gives the full variable domain: KAGVTQTPRYLIKTRGQQVTLSCSPISGHRSVSWYQQTPGQGLQFLFEYFSETQRNKGNFPGRFSGRQFSNSRSEMNVSTLELGDSALYLCASSSTARNPSNTGELFFGEGSRLTVL.

A note on this clonotype: This may be a read error: a much more frequent sequence differs by one nucleotide. The genes are TRBV7-2 and TRBJ2-1; D remains ambiguous. Germline CDR1 reads SGHTA; CDR2 reads FQGNSA. The CDR3 is 14 amino acids. Deletions cut 2 bases from V and 7 bases from J, with 12 bases between. DNA for the CDR3: TGTGCCAGCAGCTTAACCCCAGTGGGTAATGAGCAGTTCTTC. Translated, it gives CASSLTPVGNEQFF.

The rearrangement uses TRBV5-1 and TRBJ1-5; 9 positions match TRBD1. Germline lookup yields CDR1 SGHRS and CDR2 YFSETQ. This CDR3 is 15 amino acids long. V lost 1 base, J lost 4 bases, and 3 bases stayed unmatched. CDR3 protein: CASSLYGQGNQPQHF. The CDR3 nucleotides are TGCGCCAGCAGCTTGTACGGACAGGGGAATCAGCCCCAGCATTTT.

This clonotype was recorded many times. The chain uses TRBV5-1 and TRBJ2-5; 13 bases fit TRBD2. V was pared by 4 bases and J by 5 bases, with 8 bases of the junction left unmatched. The germline CDR1 and CDR2 sequences are SGHRS and YFSETQ. This CDR3 region has 16 residues. Written as DNA, the CDR3 is TGCGCCAGCAGCGTGTGGACTAGCGGGGGAATGGAGACCCAGTACTTC. Encoded protein: CASSVWTSGGMETQYF.

This clonotype showed up many times. The chain's CDR3 is CASSFLGQPGELFF. The CDR3 nucleotides read TGTGCCAGCAGCTTTTTAGGACAGCCCGGGGAGCTGTTTTTT. J is TRBJ2-2 and V is TRBV7-2; D is possibly TRBD1 (6 bases). This CDR3 comprises 14 residues. In germline, CDR1 is SGHTA, CDR2 FQGNSA. With 3 bases removed from V and 6 bases from J, the gap between germline ends came to 11 bases.